A selection of T cell receptor beta chains follows, all from one sample in a study of T cells in Graves' hyperthyroidism and ophthalmopathy. From the multiplex PCR reads, TCRdb called clonotypes with MiXCR, one entry per CDR3 protein. The sample records under 650,000 distinct CDR3 sequences, roughly 17% being singletons. Sequenced input: blood. These receptor sequences come from a woman younger than 45 with Graves' hyperthyroidism. The CDR3 runs from the conserved cysteine through the conserved F or W. D genes are given only for firm matches. Clone size appears in some rows only: once, few, many, or a class for an expanded clone.

D gene	V gene	J gene	clone size	CDR3 protein	CDR3 DNA
NA	TRBV15	TRBJ1-1	few	CATSRDRGGSTEAFF	TGTGCCACCAGCAGAGATCGGGGGGGAAGCACTGAAGCTTTCTTT
NA	TRBV7-2	TRBJ1-1	few	CASRLHITEAFF	TGTGCCAGCAGACTCCACATCACTGAAGCTTTCTTT
NA	TRBV18	TRBJ2-7	NA	CVSSPQGRGYFEQYF	TGTGTCAGCTCACCACAGGGACGGGGGTATTTCGAGCAGTACTTC
NA	TRBV6-1	TRBJ2-7	many	CASSGSEGMYEQYF	TGTGCCAGCAGTGGGTCAGAGGGTATGTACGAGCAGTACTTC
NA	TRBV12-5	TRBJ2-3	many	CASGLVLGELNTQYF	TGTGCTAGTGGTTTGGTATTGGGGGAGCTAAATACGCAGTATTTT
TRBD1	TRBV15	TRBJ2-7	NA	CATSREGQGYEQYF	TGTGCCACCAGCAGAGAGGGACAGGGTTACGAGCAGTACTTC
TRBD2	TRBV6-4	TRBJ2-1	many	CASSELADYNEQFF	TGTGCCAGCAGTGAACTAGCGGACTACAATGAGCAGTTCTTC
TRBD1	TRBV25-1	TRBJ1-2	NA	CASSDRDRETNYGYTF	TGTGCCAGCAGTGACCGGGACAGGGAAACTAACTATGGCTACACCTTC
TRBD1	TRBV7-3	TRBJ2-6	many	CASSLTGDRVRTGANVLTF	TGTGCCAGCAGCTTAACTGGGGACAGGGTACGCACTGGGGCCAACGTCCTGACTTTC
TRBD1	TRBV6-1	TRBJ2-3	many	CASSLRDRGDTQYF	TGTGCCAGCAGTCTCCGGGACAGGGGAGATACGCAGTATTTT
NA	TRBV2	TRBJ1-1	many	CASSWTANTEAFF	TGTGCCAGCAGTTGGACAGCGAACACTGAAGCTTTCTTT
NA	TRBV7-8	TRBJ2-2	many	CASSFATYTGELFF	TGTGCCAGCAGCTTCGCTACTTACACCGGGGAGCTGTTTTTT
NA	TRBV11-2	TRBJ2-7	many	CASSLGRGYSYEQYF	TGTGCCAGCAGCTTAGGTAGGGGTTACTCGTACGAGCAGTACTTC
TRBD1	TRBV2	TRBJ2-3	many	CASGRQGLDTQYF	TGTGCCAGCGGGAGACAGGGATTAGATACGCAGTATTTT
NA	TRBV5-4	TRBJ2-7	once	CACSLGGGTATYEQYF	TGTGCCTGCAGCTTAGGTGGCGGGACTGCTACCTACGAGCAGTACTTC
NA	TRBV29-1	TRBJ2-4	NA	CSVEEDLAKNIQYF	TGCAGCGTTGAAGAAGACCTAGCCAAAAACATTCAGTACTTC
TRBD1	TRBV5-1	TRBJ2-1	many	CASSTTGSSYNEQFF	TGCGCCAGCAGCACGACAGGGAGCTCCTACAATGAGCAGTTCTTC
NA	TRBV28	TRBJ1-5	many	CASSPARGGNQPQHF	TGTGCCAGCAGTCCAGCACGAGGGGGCAATCAGCCCCAGCATTTT
NA	TRBV2	TRBJ1-2	NA	CASTGVSGPYYGYTF	TGTGCCAGCACGGGGGTTTCCGGGCCGTACTATGGCTACACCTTC
NA	TRBV15	TRBJ2-1	few	CATSNKKKTSYNEQFF	TGTGCCACCAGCAATAAGAAGAAGACGTCCTACAATGAGCAGTTCTTC
TRBD1	TRBV12-3/TRBV12-4	TRBJ2-7	few	CASSSPARGIGEQYF	TGTGCCAGCAGTTCCCCTGCCAGGGGGATAGGCGAGCAGTACTTC
NA	TRBV20-1	TRBJ2-5	many	CSARGGSGETQYF	TGCAGTGCAAGGGGGGGAAGCGGGGAGACCCAGTACTTC
NA	TRBV2	TRBJ1-4	many	CASSEGENEKLFF	TGTGCCAGCAGTGAAGGCGAAAATGAAAAACTGTTTTTT
NA	TRBV29-1	TRBJ2-3	few	CSGDLLRTDTQYF	TGCAGCGGTGACCTACTTCGAACAGATACGCAGTATTTT
NA	TRBV28	TRBJ2-1	many	CASSWVSSYNEQFF	TGTGCCAGCAGTTGGGTGAGCTCCTACAATGAGCAGTTCTTC
TRBD1	TRBV15	TRBJ1-4	few	CATSRDRDRGEKLFF	TGTGCCACCAGCAGAGATCGGGACAGGGGCGAAAAACTGTTTTTT
NA	TRBV7-6	TRBJ1-6	NA	CASSSRAYNSPLHF	TGTGCCAGCAGCTCCAGGGCTTATAATTCACCCCTCCACTTT
TRBD2	TRBV19	TRBJ2-1	NA	CASTGLARSGNEQFF	TGTGCCAGCACGGGACTAGCGCGGAGTGGCAATGAGCAGTTCTTC
NA	TRBV6-1	TRBJ1-1	many	CASSGFRRNTEAFF	TGTGCCAGCAGTGGGTTCAGGAGGAACACTGAAGCTTTCTTT
TRBD1	TRBV11-3	TRBJ2-5	many	CASSSRTGLQTQYF	TGTGCCAGCAGCTCCCGGACAGGGTTACAGACCCAGTACTTC
NA	TRBV29-1	TRBJ1-1	NA	CSVDSGPMNTEAFF	TGCAGCGTTGATTCGGGACCGATGAACACTGAAGCTTTCTTT
TRBD2	TRBV14	TRBJ2-5	NA	CASSQAGGGEETQYF	TGTGCCAGCAGCCAAGCTGGGGGGGGTGAAGAGACCCAGTACTTC
NA	TRBV29-1	TRBJ2-1	many	CSVAGFDNEQFF	TGCAGCGTTGCGGGGTTCGACAATGAGCAGTTCTTC
TRBD2	TRBV5-1	TRBJ2-7	few	CASSSAGLANEQYF	TGCGCCAGCAGCTCAGCGGGACTAGCGAACGAGCAGTACTTC
TRBD1	TRBV28	TRBJ2-7	many	CASSPSSRRGQGYEQYF	TGTGCCAGCAGTCCGTCTTCGAGACGGGGACAGGGCTACGAGCAGTACTTC
TRBD2	TRBV6-1	TRBJ2-3	NA	CASSEAIPGLAGEVGTQYF	TGTGCCAGCAGTGAAGCTATTCCGGGACTAGCGGGAGAGGTAGGTACGCAGTATTTT
NA	TRBV2	TRBJ2-3	many	CASSEGAWSTTDTQYF	TGTGCCAGCAGTGAGGGGGCCTGGAGCACAACAGATACGCAGTATTTT
NA	TRBV10-3	TRBJ2-1	NA	CAIARDNEQFF	TGTGCCATAGCTAGGGACAATGAGCAGTTCTTC
TRBD1	TRBV5-1	TRBJ1-1	few	CASSWTGRDTEAFF	TGCGCCAGCAGCTGGACAGGGCGAGACACTGAAGCTTTCTTT
NA	TRBV7-9	TRBJ2-7	many	CASGIGEHEQYF	TGTGCCAGCGGCATAGGGGAACACGAGCAGTACTTC
NA	TRBV30	TRBJ1-2	many	CAFRDPVNYGYTF	TGTGCCTTCCGGGACCCGGTAAACTATGGCTACACCTTC
TRBD1	TRBV6-6	TRBJ1-3	few	CASSYSDRDGNTIYF	TGTGCCAGCAGTTACTCGGACAGGGATGGAAACACCATATATTTT
NA	TRBV5-1	TRBJ1-2	many	CASSLAVKDYGYTF	TGCGCCAGCAGCTTGGCCGTTAAGGACTATGGCTACACCTTC
TRBD1	TRBV12-3/TRBV12-4	TRBJ1-4	NA	CASSWTGGDEKLFF	TGTGCCAGCAGTTGGACAGGGGGAGATGAAAAACTGTTTTTT
TRBD1	TRBV28	TRBJ2-7	many	CASSLFDRGGTYEQYF	TGTGCCAGCAGTTTATTCGACAGGGGTGGAACCTACGAGCAGTACTTC
NA	TRBV9	TRBJ2-3	NA	CASSVGDEWDTQYF	TGTGCCAGCAGCGTAGGAGATGAGTGGGATACGCAGTATTTT
NA	TRBV3-1	TRBJ2-7	many	CASSQEGGSTYEQYF	TGTGCCAGCAGCCAAGAGGGGGGTTCTACCTACGAGCAGTACTTC
NA	TRBV12-3/TRBV12-4	TRBJ1-4	few	CASSSTGTDEKLFF	TGTGCCAGCAGTTCGACCGGGACTGATGAAAAACTGTTTTTT
TRBD1	TRBV7-2	TRBJ2-5	many	CASSKTGGQETQYF	TGTGCCAGCAGCAAAACAGGGGGGCAAGAGACCCAGTACTTC
NA	TRBV28	TRBJ2-3	many	CASRLSDTQYF	TGTGCCAGCAGACTTTCAGATACGCAGTATTTT
NA	TRBV9	TRBJ1-5	NA	CASSPKGTINQPQHF	TGTGCCAGCAGCCCCAAAGGGACGATCAATCAGCCCCAGCATTTT
NA	TRBV7-9	TRBJ2-3	many	CAVSDTQYF	TGTGCCGTATCAGATACGCAGTATTTT
NA	TRBV20-1	TRBJ1-1	many	CSAPRGNTEAFF	TGCAGTGCCCCTCGAGGTAACACTGAAGCTTTCTTT